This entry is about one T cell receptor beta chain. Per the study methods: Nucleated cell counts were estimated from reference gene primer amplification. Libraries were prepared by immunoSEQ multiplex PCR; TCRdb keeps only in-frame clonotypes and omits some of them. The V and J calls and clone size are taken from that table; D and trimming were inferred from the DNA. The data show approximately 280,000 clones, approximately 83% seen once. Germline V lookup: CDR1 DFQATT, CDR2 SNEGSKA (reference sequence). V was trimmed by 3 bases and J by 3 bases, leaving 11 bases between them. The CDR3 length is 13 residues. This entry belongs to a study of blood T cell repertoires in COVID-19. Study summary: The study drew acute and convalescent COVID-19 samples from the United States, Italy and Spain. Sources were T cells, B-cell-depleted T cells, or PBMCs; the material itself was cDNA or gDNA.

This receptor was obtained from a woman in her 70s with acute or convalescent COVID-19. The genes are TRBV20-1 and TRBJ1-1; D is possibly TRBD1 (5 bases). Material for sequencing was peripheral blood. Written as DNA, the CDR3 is TGCAGTGCTAGTCCCAGGGCTGACACTGAAGCTTTCTTT. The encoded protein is CSASPRADTEAFF.